This passage covers 14 T cell receptor beta chains from one sample sequenced in a study of blood T cell repertoires in COVID-19. Data came from immunoSEQ multiplex PCR; TCRdb stores just in-frame clones and leaves some out. Among 400,000 to 450,000 clones, 86% were seen once, and the ten largest hold 1.4% to 1.5%. The sample taken for sequencing was peripheral blood. The receptors derive from a woman in her 30s with active or convalescent COVID-19.

This clone was recorded a few times. CDR3: CASSHQDEQYF. The CDR3 bases are TGTGCCAGCAGCCACCAGGACGAGCAGTACTTC. The chain is built from TRBV11-2 and TRBJ2-7; D is unresolved. V was shortened by 5 bases and J by 5 bases, with 7 bases between the two germline ends. The CDR3 consists of 11 residues. Per germline, CDR1 SGHAT and CDR2 FQNNGV. Complete variable domain (other parts from reference TRBV11-2 and TRBJ2-7): EAGVAQSPRYKIIEKRQSVAFWCNPISGHATLYWYQQILGQGPKLLIQFQNNGVVDDSQLPKDRFSAERLKGVDSTLKIQPAKLEDSAVYLCASSHQDEQYFGPGTRLTVT.

V usage is TRBV9 and J usage is TRBJ2-1; TRBD2 agrees at 9 bases. Trimming removed 0 bases from V and 6 bases from J; junction bases left unmatched: 4. Germline loops: CDR1 SGDLS, CDR2 YYNGEE. The CDR3 is made up of 15 amino acids. The CDR3 DNA is TGTGCCAGCAGCGTAGGGACTAGCGTGACCAATGAGCAGTTCTTC. Translation gives CASSVGTSVTNEQFF.

The rearrangement uses TRBV9 and TRBJ1-2, with D possibly being TRBD1 (5 bases). CDR1 is SGDLS, CDR2 YYNGEE, per germline. The CDR3 runs to 15 residues. Trimming pared 0 bases from V and 0 bases from J, leaving 9 bases between. The CDR3 DNA is TGTGCCAGCAGCGTAGTCCGGGGGTCTAACTATGGCTACACCTTC. Protein product: CASSVVRGSNYGYTF.

The chain recombines TRBV19 with TRBJ1-2; no clear D gene. This CDR3 contains 13 residues. Germline-derived CDR1 and CDR2 are LNHDA and SQIVND (reference sequence). Trimming stripped 5 bases from V and 4 bases from J, with 11 bases between. CDR3 amino acids: CASSPRSSYGYTF. CDR3 nucleotides: TGTGCCAGTAGTCCTCGGTCGAGCTATGGCTACACCTTC.

The rearrangement links TRBV11-3 to TRBJ2-3; TRBD2 agrees at 7 bases. Germline V gene lookup returns CDR1 SGHNT and CDR2 YENEEA. Unmatched junction bases numbered 8, after V lost 5 bases and J lost 0 bases. CDR3 length: 16 amino acids. CDR3 amino acids: CASSPSSGESTDTQYF. For the CDR3, the DNA is TGTGCCAGCAGCCCATCCAGCGGGGAGAGCACAGATACGCAGTATTTT.

The chain recombines TRBV18 with TRBJ2-4, with 9 bases lining up with TRBD2. CDR1 is KGHSH, CDR2 LQKENI, per germline. The ends lost 3 bases at V and 7 bases at J; junction bases unmatched: 1. There are 13 residues in the CDR3. The CDR3 nucleotides are TGTGCCAGCTCACCCGCGGGGGGGAACATTCAGTACTTC. Its protein product is CASSPAGGNIQYF.

The chain has TRBV4-1 and TRBJ2-1; D is unclear. Germline CDR1 is MGHRA and CDR2 is YSYEKL. This CDR3 is 13 amino acids long. V was cut by 0 bases and J by 7 bases, with 7 bases left in between. The CDR3 bases are TGCGCCAGCAGCCAAGACACGGGTAATGAGCAGTTCTTC. It encodes CASSQDTGNEQFF.

V is TRBV3-1 (or the pseudogene TRBV3-2) and J is TRBJ1-2; the match to TRBD1 covers 9 bases. V gave up 1 base and J gave up 7 bases; unmatched junction bases: 13. Germline V gene data show CDR1 as LGHDT and CDR2 as YNNKEL (reference sequence). CDR3 size: 17 residues. In nucleotides, the CDR3 is TGTGCCAGCAGCCAAGTGGTAGACAGGGGGTTAGCAGGTGGCTACACCTTC. It yields the protein CASSQVVDRGLAGGYTF.

The gene calls are TRBV6-5 and TRBJ1-3; D uncertain. V was cut by 8 bases and J by 0 bases, with 14 bases left in between. CDR1 is MNHEY and CDR2 is SVGAGI in the germline V gene. CDR3 length: 15 residues. The CDR3 nucleotides read TGTGCCAGCGCCCATGGCGGAAACTCTGGAAACACCATATATTTT. The encoded protein is CASAHGGNSGNTIYF.

This chain links TRBV2 with TRBJ1-4, with 8 nucleotides matching TRBD1. Germline CDR1 reads SNHLY; CDR2 reads FYNNEI. V gave up 6 bases and J gave up 7 bases; unmatched junction bases: 10. This CDR3 is built from 15 residues. Written as DNA, the CDR3 is TGTGCCAGCAGCCCTGCAGGGGGCGTCGGTGAAAAACTGTTTTTT. Encoded protein: CASSPAGGVGEKLFF.

V gene TRBV12-3 or TRBV12-4 combines with J gene TRBJ2-1; possible D gene TRBD1, 6 bases. This CDR3 spans 12 amino acids. V lost 5 bases and J 4 bases, leaving 6 bases between the germline ends. The CDR3 coding sequence is TGTGCCAGCAGTACAGGGTACAATGAGCAGTTCTTC. Its translation is CASSTGYNEQFF.

V gene TRBV5-8 combines with J gene TRBJ2-1, with a tentative D call TRBD1 (6 bases). Germline V lookup: CDR1 SGHTS, CDR2 YDEGEE. Deletions cut 4 bases from V and 2 bases from J, with 19 bases between. The CDR3 has 17 amino acids. The CDR3 reads CASSATLTGKAYNEQFF. CDR3 coding DNA: TGTGCCAGCAGCGCGACTCTTACAGGGAAGGCCTACAATGAGCAGTTCTTC.

The chain joins TRBV20-1 to TRBJ1-5, with D unresolved. Germline lookup yields CDR1 DFQATT and CDR2 SNEGSKA (reference sequence). The CDR3 is 12 residues long. The V end was cut by 3 bases, the J end by 4 bases, with 7 bases between. The CDR3 sequence is CSASAGNQPQHF. The CDR3 coding sequence is TGCAGTGCTAGTGCGGGGAATCAGCCCCAGCATTTT.

The rearrangement joins TRBV5-5 to TRBJ1-4; TRBD1 aligns across 9 bases. The CDR3 sequence is 18 residues long. Germline CDR1 SGHKS, CDR2 YYEKEE (reference sequence). V lost 0 bases and J lost 5; bases outside the gene matches: 11. The CDR3 loop reads CASSLVVGTGFYNEKLFF. The CDR3 nucleotides are TGTGCCAGCAGCTTGGTGGTCGGGACAGGGTTCTACAATGAAAAACTGTTTTTT.